The clone carrying this T cell receptor (beta chain) was seen repeatedly, ten times or more. Both iRepertoire HTBI primers and Arm-PCR of CDR3 regions were used to build the TCR beta libraries. Via MiXCR, TCRdb re-called the multiplex PCR reads, giving one row per CDR3 protein. The sample contains about 400,000 distinct CDR3 sequences, around 15% of which appear only once. This sample was taken from a study of regulatory T cells in long-lasting Graves disease. Documented time point: newly diagnosed GD, antithyroid drugs for less than 3 months. From PBMCs, RNA was extracted and then used to make the TCR library. American Thyroid Association guidelines defined how Graves' disease was diagnosed. The CDR3 is made up of 13 amino acids. Trimming removed 8 bases from V and 0 bases from J, with 9 bases in between. CDR1 is SGHTA and CDR2 is FQGTGA in the germline V gene. This sample also appeared in a second study, on T cells in Graves' hyperthyroidism and ophthalmopathy. That paper notes: Those with hyperthyroidism were 18 to 65 years old, newly diagnosed, and ill for under 2 months. Uncontrolled infection, other autoimmune disease, pregnancy or lactation barred patients from enrollment.

The receptor was isolated from a woman aged 18-35 years with Graves disease. V usage is TRBV7-3 and J usage is TRBJ2-3, with D possibly being TRBD2 (6 bases). Sequenced here: peripheral blood mononuclear cells (PBMCs), sampled at new diagnosis, from a patient treated with antithyroid drugs. The DNA of the CDR3 is TGTGCCAGCCGCGGGGTTAGCACAGATACGCAGTATTTT. This sequence encodes CASRGVSTDTQYF.